This T cell receptor (beta chain) was recovered during a study of cytomegalovirus exposure and HLA in healthy donors. The PCR ran on 60 Vbeta and 13 Jbeta primers. Per the original data handling: As a later analysis found, there were 78 million or so unique TCR beta chains, of which roughly 11 million were shared. The data were produced by immunoSEQ multiplex PCR, yet TCRdb's version contains in-frame clones alone and is incomplete. Clonal size and the V and J genes are those of that table, whereas D and trimming came from the DNA. Its clone listing holds just over 150,000 clones. Concerning this clone: Antigen: not known.

Study-wide findings and caveats: By a later analysis, the bulk of CMV-associated TCR beta chains appeared HLA-restricted. Overall, around 160 TCR beta chains were annotated as cytomegalovirus-associated. Productive rates of about 87% or about 30% were seen for most TCR beta V segments in an earlier analysis.

Sequencing input: PBMCs. The sequence came from a woman aged 55-70 years in good health and CMV-seronegative.

The CDR3 DNA is TGTGCCAGTACAGGAGGTTGGGGTTACGAGCAGTACTTC. It yields the protein CASTGGWGYEQYF. This chain links TRBV19 with TRBJ2-7, with D tentatively TRBD2 (5 bases). Germline V gene lookup returns CDR1 LNHDA and CDR2 SQIVND (reference sequence). V dropped 7 bases and J dropped 4 bases, with 14 bases sitting between them. The CDR3 runs to 13 residues.